This T cell receptor beta chain appears in the sequencing data of a study of cytomegalovirus exposure and HLA in healthy donors (dated by TCRdb to 2016 to 2017). With respect to the entire study: In an earlier analysis of 587 of the donors, 250 to 350 Gb of sequence data and 90 million to 120 million unique TCR beta sequences from about 190 million T cells were reported. An early release that covered 500 to 800 HLA-typed donors contained about 300 gigabases of sequencing data and some 87 million unique TCR sequences. Of the roughly 400 genotyped donors, 65% to 90% fell in the genetic ancestry cluster associated with self-reported Caucasian donors. The aim of the study was to test whether cataloging public T cell receptors could identify signatures of past pathogen exposure. The study used immunosequencing to profile the T cell repertoires of some 600 subjects and linked those repertoires to cytomegalovirus serostatus. Besides the first cohort of some 670 subjects, a separate validation cohort made up of about 120 different subjects was used. High-throughput TCR immunosequencing, statistical association of individual TCRs with disease status, and machine learning were combined to predict cytomegalovirus infection status. In a later analysis, previously published TCR beta repertoires from hundreds of donors were re-analyzed and high-resolution HLA genotyping was added so that TCR occurrence patterns could be studied. The later analysis used no new phenotypic data to find candidate immune exposures, relying instead on TCR beta sequences and their occurrence across donors. An earlier analysis of approximately 500 of the donors applied high-throughput TCR beta sequencing to assess whether each TCR beta V gene segment acted as functional or pseudogenic. Alongside the repertoire data, information on donor age, sex, ethnicity and CMV serostatus was compiled. In a later genetic analysis, genome-wide SNP genotypes for about three fifths of the 666 donors were used, and that subset was treated as a discovery cohort. All discovery cohort repertoires had been generated using a single sequencing platform. Both class I and class II loci were covered by HLA typing, at four-digit resolution. Typing coverage varied by locus: 629-630 donors for A, B, C, DRB1 and DQB1; 500 to 550 for DQA1; more than 600 for DPA1; approximately 450 for DPB1. Four to six DR-DQ haplotypes were handled as single units for association and clustering, since linkage in the cohort was strong. Among some 400 genotyped donors of the cohort, an average of about 220,000 unique TCR beta nucleotide sequences was sequenced per donor, of which about 18% were non-productive.

The full study reports these points: The authors suggested that the approach could potentially be extended to other disease states and immunological phenotypes. Correlated functional status among segregating V segments might be attributable to linkage disequilibrium, but an unknown experimental factor could not be ruled out. Only TCR beta chains were sequenced in this cohort, and the absence of alpha or paired-chain data limited detectable features. Sequencing depth was assumed to be roughly uniform across donors in the presence/absence analyses, though that assumption may not hold. The classifier was reported to diagnose cytomegalovirus status with high specificity and sensitivity in both the original cohort and the validation cohort. The study listed 150 to 200 TCR beta chains as associated with cytomegalovirus. A later analysis found that HLA-associated TCR beta chains were more clonally expanded and had lower generation probabilities than equally common non-associated chains. The earlier analysis of about 600 of the donors excluded 15 to 20 rarely observed V segments, including chromosome 9 orphons, because counts were too low. Because HLA typing was missing for some donors at each locus, association tests included only the typed subset. In a later analysis, the rate of TCR association differed among HLA loci, with DRB1 alleles having the most associated TCRs and HLA-C alleles having the fewest. V-gene and J-gene trimming of TCR beta chains was associated with a missense DCLRE1C variant in a later genetic analysis, and the association was replicated in an independent cohort. A further reported finding was that TCR beta sequences accurately predicted the HLA-A and HLA-B alleles for most subjects in the first cohort. Immune exposure information for the cohort was limited to CMV serostatus. Across donors, most TCR sequences were observed very rarely, whereas some public TCRs were present in many individuals. In a later genetic analysis, fewer N-insertions in productive TCRs were reported among donors in an Asian-associated ancestry cluster than the roughly 700-donor mean. When HLA alleles, especially DR and DQ, strongly co-occurred, attributing TCR associations to individual alleles was difficult. According to a later analysis, most CMV-associated TCR beta chains appeared to be HLA-restricted, and the HLA associations seemed to be driven largely by CMV exposure. A few of the identified cytomegalovirus-associated TCR beta chains were confirmed in vitro to be specific for cytomegalovirus antigens. In an earlier analysis of some 540 of the donors, most TCR beta V segments appeared in productive rearrangements about 90% or about 30% of the time, broadly matching IMGT annotations. A cluster of highly shared sequence variants was judged likely to be a technical artifact of the sequencing pipeline. Specific HLA alleles were associated with 15,000 to 20,000 TCR beta sequences at a false discovery rate of 0.05 in a later analysis. A later analysis reported that several top co-occurrence clusters appeared linked to parvovirus B19, influenza, CMV and Epstein-Barr virus.

The library came from the immunoSEQ multiplex PCR assay. For the multiplex PCR, a mixture combining 60 forward primers for TCR Vbeta segments and 13 reverse primers for TCR Jbeta segments was used. A multiplex PCR assay on genomic DNA amplified the CDR3 region of rearranged TCR beta genes. Amplified TCR beta libraries were sequenced as 87-base-pair reads on the Illumina HiSeq System. In the authors' own workflow: A later analysis counted tens of millions of unique TCR beta chains across the 500 to 850 repertoires, and some 11 million of these chains were shared by at least two donors. Raw reads were error-corrected and collapsed into unique sequences by a nearest-neighbor algorithm in which closely related sequences were merged to remove PCR and sequencing errors. CDR3 sequences were aligned to IMGT reference sequences to assign V, D and J gene segments. For a sequence to be retained, at least a six-nucleotide match to both a V gene segment and a J gene segment was required. A rearrangement counted as productive if the CDR3 had no stop codons and remained in frame with V and J, and every other rearrangement counted as non-productive. Following IMGT convention, CDR3 was defined as the stretch from the second conserved V-encoded cysteine up to the conserved J-encoded phenylalanine. In an earlier analysis of 500 to 650 of the donors, sequences lacking an unambiguous match to a single V gene segment were excluded. An earlier analysis of over 450 of the donors classified V segments as functional when productive rearrangements were above 56.7% and as segregating when the standard deviation between donors was above 5%. A statistical classification framework was developed to diagnose cytomegalovirus status using the catalog of TCR beta chain sequences. A later analysis assigned V and J genes by comparing TCR nucleotide sequences with IMGT/GENE-DB human TR gene sequences. In a later analysis, CDR3 sequences and most-parsimonious VDJ recombination scenarios were assigned using the TCRdist pipeline. In a later analysis, each TCR beta chain was defined by its CDR3 amino acid sequence together with its V-gene family, and reads lacking a unique V-gene family were excluded. A later analysis removed 592 highly shared, low-generation-probability nucleotide sequences to deal with suspected cross-contamination and a sequencing artifact. In a later analysis, a clonal expansion index for each public chain was calculated from normalized within-repertoire ranks of inferred template counts. Generation probabilities in a later analysis came from a VDJ recombination model fitted to out-of-frame rearrangements, and those results were checked against IGoR. Hypergeometric tests were used in a later analysis to score TCR-TCR, TCR-HLA and TCR-CMV co-occurrence, with a repertoire-size bias correction applied to the TCR pairs. In a later analysis, false discovery rates were estimated by permuting HLA or CMV assignments 20 times. In a later analysis, co-occurring TCRs were grouped using DBSCAN, and TCRdist sequence similarity was added for clustering within HLA-allele-positive subsets. Co-occurrence clustering excluded repertoires with fewer than 30,000 or more than 120,000 public chains, plus five with anomalous nucleotide sharing. TCRdb took this table from immuneACCESS and kept in-frame rearrangements with V and J called. Such tables lack part of the clones; where checked against another copy, unresolved V genes explain under half of the gap, and the rest is unexplained. That table supplies the V and J calls and clone size; D and trimming were determined from the DNA. The sample profile shows about 160,000 clones; around four fifths of them were found once. Together, the top ten hold over 8% of the sample.

Regarding this clone: Its binding antigen is unknown. No base quality values were provided; no much bigger clone lies one nucleotide off.

In total, approximately 700 healthy bone marrow donors made up the cohort. At the time of sampling, all cohort members were nominally healthy, though unrecorded immune exposures were likely present. The donor was CMV seropositive and was included in the group of around 300 seropositive cohort members. Every donor gave a peripheral blood sample, and the peripheral blood mononuclear cells from that sample were used for TCR beta sequencing. Genomic DNA was extracted from the blood cell samples with the Qiagen DNeasy Blood Extraction Kit. Input material: PBMCs. The source of this sequence is a man aged 18 to 29 in good health and CMV-seropositive.

In nucleotide form, the sequence is TGTGCCAGCAGCCAAGTAGACCAGCTGCAGGGATATACGCAGTATTTT. This sequence encodes CASSQVDQLQGYTQYF. Here the chain combines TRBV4-2 and TRBJ2-3; possibly the D gene is TRBD1, per 5 matching bases. A distance of 18 bases separates the germline ends of V and J, which lose 1 base and 7 bases respectively. The CDR3 starts with the cysteine, ends with the phenylalanine, and has 16 residues. Of all the DNA, just the CDR3 is kept, 48 bases in frame from base 1. For CDR1 and CDR2, the germline V gene lists LGHNA and YNFKEQ.